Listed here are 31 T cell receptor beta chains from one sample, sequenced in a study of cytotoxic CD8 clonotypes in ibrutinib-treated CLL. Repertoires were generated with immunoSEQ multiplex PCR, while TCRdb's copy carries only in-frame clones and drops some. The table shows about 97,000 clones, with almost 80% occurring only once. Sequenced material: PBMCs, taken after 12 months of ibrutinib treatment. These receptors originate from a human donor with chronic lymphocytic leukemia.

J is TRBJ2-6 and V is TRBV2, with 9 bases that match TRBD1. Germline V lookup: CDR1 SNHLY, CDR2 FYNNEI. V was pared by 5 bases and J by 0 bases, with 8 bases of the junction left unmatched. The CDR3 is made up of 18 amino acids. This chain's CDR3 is CASSPGQGSSSGANVLTF. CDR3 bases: TGTGCCAGCAGTCCCGGACAGGGGAGCAGCTCTGGGGCCAACGTCCTGACTTTC.

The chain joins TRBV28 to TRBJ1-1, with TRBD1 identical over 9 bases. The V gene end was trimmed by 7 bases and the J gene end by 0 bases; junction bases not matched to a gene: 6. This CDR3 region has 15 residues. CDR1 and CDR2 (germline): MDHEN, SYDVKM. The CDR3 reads CASTTDRGMNTEAFF. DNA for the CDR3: TGTGCCAGCACCACGGACAGGGGTATGAACACTGAAGCTTTCTTT.

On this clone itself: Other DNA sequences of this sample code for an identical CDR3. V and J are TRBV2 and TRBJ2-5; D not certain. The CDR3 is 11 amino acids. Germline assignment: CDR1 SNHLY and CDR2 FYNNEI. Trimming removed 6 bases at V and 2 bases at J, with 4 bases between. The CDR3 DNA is TGTGCCAGCAGCGGTCAAGAGACCCAGTACTTC. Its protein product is CASSGQETQYF.

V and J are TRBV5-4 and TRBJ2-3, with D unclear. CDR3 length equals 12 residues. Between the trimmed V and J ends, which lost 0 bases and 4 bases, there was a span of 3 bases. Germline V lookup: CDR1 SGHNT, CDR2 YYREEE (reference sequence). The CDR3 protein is CASSLAPDTQYF. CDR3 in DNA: TGTGCCAGCAGCTTGGCGCCAGATACGCAGTATTTT.

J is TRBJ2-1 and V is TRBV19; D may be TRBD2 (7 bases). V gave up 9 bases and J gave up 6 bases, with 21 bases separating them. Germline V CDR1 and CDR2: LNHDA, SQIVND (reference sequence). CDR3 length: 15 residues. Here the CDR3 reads CASCPGGSPSNEQFF. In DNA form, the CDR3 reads TGTGCCAGCTGCCCGGGGGGCTCTCCCTCCAATGAGCAGTTCTTC.

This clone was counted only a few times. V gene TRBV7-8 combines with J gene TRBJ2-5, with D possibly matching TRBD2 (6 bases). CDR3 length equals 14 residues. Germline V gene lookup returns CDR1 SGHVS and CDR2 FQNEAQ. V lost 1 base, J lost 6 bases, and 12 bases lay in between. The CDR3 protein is CASSLEEGRKTQYF. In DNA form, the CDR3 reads TGTGCCAGCAGCTTAGAGGAGGGGCGGAAGACCCAGTACTTC.

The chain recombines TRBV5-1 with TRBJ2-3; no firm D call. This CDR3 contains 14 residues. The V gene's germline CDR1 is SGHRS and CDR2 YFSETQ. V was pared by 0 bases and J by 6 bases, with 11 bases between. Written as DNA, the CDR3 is TGCGCCAGCAGCTTGGGCGGACCACGGGATACGCAGTATTTT. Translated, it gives CASSLGGPRDTQYF.

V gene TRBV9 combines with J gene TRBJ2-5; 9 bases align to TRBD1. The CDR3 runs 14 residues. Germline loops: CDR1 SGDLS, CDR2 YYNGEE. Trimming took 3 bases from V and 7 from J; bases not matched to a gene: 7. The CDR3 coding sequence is TGTGCCAGCAGCGGTGGACAGGGGCCCGTGACCCAGTACTTC. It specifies CASSGGQGPVTQYF.

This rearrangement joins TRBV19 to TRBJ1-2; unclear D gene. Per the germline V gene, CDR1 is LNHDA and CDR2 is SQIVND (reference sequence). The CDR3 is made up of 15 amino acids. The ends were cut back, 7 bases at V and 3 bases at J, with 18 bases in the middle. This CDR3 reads CASNRAGNLHYGYTF. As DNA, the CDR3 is TGTGCCAGTAATCGAGCAGGCAACCTTCACTATGGCTACACCTTC.

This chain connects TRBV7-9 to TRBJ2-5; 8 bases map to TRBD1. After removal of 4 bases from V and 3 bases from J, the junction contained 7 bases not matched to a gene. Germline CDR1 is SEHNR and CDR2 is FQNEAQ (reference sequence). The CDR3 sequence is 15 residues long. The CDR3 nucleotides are TGTGCCAGCAGCTCGACCAGACAGGGGAAAGAGACCCAGTACTTC. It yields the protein CASSSTRQGKETQYF.

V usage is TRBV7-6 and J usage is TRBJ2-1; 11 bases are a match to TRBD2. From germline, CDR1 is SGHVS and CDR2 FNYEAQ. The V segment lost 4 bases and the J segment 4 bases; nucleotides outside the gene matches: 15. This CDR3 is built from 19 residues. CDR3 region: CASSSTVLSGGAGYNEQFF. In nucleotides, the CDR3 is TGTGCCAGCAGCTCGACCGTACTTAGCGGGGGGGCAGGATACAATGAGCAGTTCTTC. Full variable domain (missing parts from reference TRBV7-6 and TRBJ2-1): GAGVSQSPRYKVTKRGQDVALRCDPISGHVSLYWYRQALGQGPEFLTYFNYEAQQDKSGLPNDRFSAERPEGSISTLTIQRTEQRDSAMYRCASSSTVLSGGAGYNEQFFGPGTRLTVL.

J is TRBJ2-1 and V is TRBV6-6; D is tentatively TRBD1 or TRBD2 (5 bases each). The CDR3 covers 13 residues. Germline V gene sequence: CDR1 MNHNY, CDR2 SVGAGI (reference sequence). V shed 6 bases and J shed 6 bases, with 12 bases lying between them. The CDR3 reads CASRFWDANEQFF. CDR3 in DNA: TGTGCCAGCAGGTTCTGGGACGCCAATGAGCAGTTCTTC.

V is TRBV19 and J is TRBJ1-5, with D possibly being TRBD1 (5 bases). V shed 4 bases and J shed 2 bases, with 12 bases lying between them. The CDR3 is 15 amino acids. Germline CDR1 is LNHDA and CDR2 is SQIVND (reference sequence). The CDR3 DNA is TGTGCCAGTAGTAATAAGGGGTTCGGCAATCAGCCCCAGCATTTT. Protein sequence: CASSNKGFGNQPQHF.

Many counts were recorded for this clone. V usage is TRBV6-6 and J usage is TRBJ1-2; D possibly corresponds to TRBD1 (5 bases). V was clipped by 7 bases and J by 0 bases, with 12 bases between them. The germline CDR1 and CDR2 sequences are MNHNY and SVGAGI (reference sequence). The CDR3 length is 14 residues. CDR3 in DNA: TGTGCCAGCACTGGACAAAAAGCTAACTATGGCTACACCTTC. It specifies CASTGQKANYGYTF.

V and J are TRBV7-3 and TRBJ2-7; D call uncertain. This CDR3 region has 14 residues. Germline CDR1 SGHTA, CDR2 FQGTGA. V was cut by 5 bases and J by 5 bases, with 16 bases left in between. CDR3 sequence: CASSPGASNHEQYF. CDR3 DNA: TGTGCCAGCAGCCCCGGTGCTAGTAACCACGAGCAGTACTTC. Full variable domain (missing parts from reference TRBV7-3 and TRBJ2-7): GAGVSQTPSNKVTEKGKYVELRCDPISGHTALYWYRQSLGQGPEFLIYFQGTGAADDSGLPNDRFFAVRPEGSVSTLKIQRTERGDSAVYLCASSPGASNHEQYFGPGTRLTVT.

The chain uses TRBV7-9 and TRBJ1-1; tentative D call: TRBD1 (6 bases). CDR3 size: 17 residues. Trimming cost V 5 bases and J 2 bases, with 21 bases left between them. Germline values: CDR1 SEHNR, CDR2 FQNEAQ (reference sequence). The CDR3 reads CASSKTGMGPRNTEAFF. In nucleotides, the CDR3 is TGTGCCAGCAGCAAGACAGGAATGGGCCCGAGAAACACTGAAGCTTTCTTT.

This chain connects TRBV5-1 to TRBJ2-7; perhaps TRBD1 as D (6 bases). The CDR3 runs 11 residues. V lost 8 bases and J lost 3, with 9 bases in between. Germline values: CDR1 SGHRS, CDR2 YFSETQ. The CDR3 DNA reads TGCGCCAGTGGCAGGGGCTACGAGCAGTACTTC. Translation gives CASGRGYEQYF.

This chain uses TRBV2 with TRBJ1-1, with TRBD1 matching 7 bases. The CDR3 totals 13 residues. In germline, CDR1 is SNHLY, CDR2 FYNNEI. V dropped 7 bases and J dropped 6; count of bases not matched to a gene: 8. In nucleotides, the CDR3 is TGTGCCAGCATTGAGGGGGCTCGGGCTGAAGCTTTCTTT. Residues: CASIEGARAEAFF.

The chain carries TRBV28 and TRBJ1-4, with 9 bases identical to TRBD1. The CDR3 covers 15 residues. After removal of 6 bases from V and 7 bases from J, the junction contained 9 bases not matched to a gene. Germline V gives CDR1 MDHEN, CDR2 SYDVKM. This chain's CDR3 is CASSNGGTGSEKLFF. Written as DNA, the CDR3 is TGTGCCAGCAGCAACGGCGGGACAGGGAGTGAAAAACTGTTTTTT.

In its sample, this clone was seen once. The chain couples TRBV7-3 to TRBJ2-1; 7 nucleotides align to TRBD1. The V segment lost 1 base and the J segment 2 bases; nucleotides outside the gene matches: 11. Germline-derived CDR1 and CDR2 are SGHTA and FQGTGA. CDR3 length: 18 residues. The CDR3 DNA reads TGTGCCAGCAGCTTAAAGGGGGCAACAGGGAGCGCCTACAATGAGCAGTTCTTC. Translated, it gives CASSLKGATGSAYNEQFF.

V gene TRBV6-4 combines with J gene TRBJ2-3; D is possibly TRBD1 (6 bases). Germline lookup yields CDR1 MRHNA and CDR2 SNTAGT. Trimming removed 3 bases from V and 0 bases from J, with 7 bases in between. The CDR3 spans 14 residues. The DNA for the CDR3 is TGTGCCAGCAGTGAAAGGGGGAGCACAGATACGCAGTATTTT. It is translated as CASSERGSTDTQYF.

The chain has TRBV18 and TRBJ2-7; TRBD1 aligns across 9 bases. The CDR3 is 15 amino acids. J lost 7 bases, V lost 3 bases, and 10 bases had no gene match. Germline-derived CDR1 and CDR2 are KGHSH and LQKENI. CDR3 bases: TGTGCCAGCTCACCCTATCCGGGACAGGGCCAGGAGCAGTACTTC. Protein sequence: CASSPYPGQGQEQYF.

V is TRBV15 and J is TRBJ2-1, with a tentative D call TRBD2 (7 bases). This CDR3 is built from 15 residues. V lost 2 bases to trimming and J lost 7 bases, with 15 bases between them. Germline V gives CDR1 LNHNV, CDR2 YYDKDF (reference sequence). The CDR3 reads CATSRRGGGRNEQFF. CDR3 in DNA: TGTGCCACCAGCAGAAGAGGGGGAGGGAGGAATGAGCAGTTCTTC.

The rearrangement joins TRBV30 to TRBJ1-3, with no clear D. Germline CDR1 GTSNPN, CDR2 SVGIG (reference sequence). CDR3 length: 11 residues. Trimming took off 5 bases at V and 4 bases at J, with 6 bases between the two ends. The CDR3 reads CAWVRGNTIYF. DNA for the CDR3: TGTGCCTGGGTCCGGGGAAACACCATATATTTT.

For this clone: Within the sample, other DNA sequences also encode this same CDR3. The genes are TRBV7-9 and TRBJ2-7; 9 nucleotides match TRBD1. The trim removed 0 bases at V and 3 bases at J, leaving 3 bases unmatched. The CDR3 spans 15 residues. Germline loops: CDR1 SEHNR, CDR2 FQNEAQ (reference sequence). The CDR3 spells CASSLAGTGLYEQYF. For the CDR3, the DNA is TGTGCCAGCAGCTTAGCCGGGACAGGGCTCTACGAGCAGTACTTC.

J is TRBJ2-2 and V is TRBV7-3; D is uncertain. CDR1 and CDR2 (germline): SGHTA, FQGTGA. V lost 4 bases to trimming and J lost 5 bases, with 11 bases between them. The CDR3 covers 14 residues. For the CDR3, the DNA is TGTGCCAGCAGCTCCGGGTTTGGGACCGGGGAGCTGTTTTTT. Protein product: CASSSGFGTGELFF. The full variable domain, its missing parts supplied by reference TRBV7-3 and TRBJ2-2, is GAGVSQTPSNKVTEKGKYVELRCDPISGHTALYWYRQSLGQGPEFLIYFQGTGAADDSGLPNDRFFAVRPEGSVSTLKIQRTERGDSAVYLCASSSGFGTGELFFGEGSRLTVL.

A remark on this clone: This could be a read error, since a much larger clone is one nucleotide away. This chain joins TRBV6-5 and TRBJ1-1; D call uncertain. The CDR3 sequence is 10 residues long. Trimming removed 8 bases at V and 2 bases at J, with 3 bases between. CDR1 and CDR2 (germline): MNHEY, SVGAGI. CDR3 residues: CASGNTEAFF. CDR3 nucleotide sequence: TGTGCCAGCGGTAACACTGAAGCTTTCTTT.

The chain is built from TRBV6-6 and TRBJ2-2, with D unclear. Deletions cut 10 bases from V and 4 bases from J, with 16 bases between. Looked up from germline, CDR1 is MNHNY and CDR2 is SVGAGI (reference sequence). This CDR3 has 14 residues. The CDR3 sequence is CATRSEQRTGELFF. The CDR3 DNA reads TGTGCCACCCGGTCCGAACAGCGCACCGGGGAGCTGTTTTTT.

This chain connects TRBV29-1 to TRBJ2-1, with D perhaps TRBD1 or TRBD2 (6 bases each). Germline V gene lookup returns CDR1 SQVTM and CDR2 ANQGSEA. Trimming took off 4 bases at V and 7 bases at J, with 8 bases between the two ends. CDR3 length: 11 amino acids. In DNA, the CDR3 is TGCAGCGTTGGGAGGGGGAATGAGCAGTTCTTC. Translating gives CSVGRGNEQFF.

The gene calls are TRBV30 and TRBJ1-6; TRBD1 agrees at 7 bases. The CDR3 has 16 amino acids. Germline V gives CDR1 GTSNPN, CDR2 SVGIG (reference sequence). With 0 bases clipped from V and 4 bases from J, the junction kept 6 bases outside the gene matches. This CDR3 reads CAWSVRDSSYNSPLHF. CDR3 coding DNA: TGTGCCTGGAGTGTACGGGACAGCTCGTATAATTCACCCCTCCACTTT. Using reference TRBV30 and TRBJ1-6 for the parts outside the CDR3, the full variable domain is SQTIHQWPATLVQPVGSPLSLECTVEGTSNPNLYWYRQAAGRGLQLLFYSVGIGQISSEVPQNLSASRPQDRQFILSSKKLLLSDSGFYLCAWSVRDSSYNSPLHFGNGTRLTVT.

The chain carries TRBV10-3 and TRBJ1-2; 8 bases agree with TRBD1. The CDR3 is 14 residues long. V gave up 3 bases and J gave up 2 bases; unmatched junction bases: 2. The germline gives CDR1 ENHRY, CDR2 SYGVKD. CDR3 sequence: CAISDRTGNYGYTF. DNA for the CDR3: TGTGCCATCAGTGACAGGACAGGGAACTATGGCTACACCTTC.